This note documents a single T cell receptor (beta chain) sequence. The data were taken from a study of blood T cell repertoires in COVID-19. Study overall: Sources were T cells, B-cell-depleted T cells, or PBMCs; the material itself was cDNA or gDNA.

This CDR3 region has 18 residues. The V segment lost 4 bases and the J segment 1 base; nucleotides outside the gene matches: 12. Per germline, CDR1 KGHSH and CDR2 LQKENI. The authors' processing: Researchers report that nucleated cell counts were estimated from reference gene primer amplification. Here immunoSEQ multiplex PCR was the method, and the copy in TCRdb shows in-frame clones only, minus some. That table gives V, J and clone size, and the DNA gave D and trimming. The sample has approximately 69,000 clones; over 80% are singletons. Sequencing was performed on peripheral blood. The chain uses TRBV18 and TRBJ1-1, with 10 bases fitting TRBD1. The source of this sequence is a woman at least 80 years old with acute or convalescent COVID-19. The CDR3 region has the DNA TGTGCCAGCTCACAGTGGACAGGGGGACCGAATTGGAACACTGAAGCTTTCTTT. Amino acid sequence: CASSQWTGGPNWNTEAFF. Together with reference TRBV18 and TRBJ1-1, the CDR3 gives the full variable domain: NAGVMQNPRHLVRRRGQEARLRCSPMKGHSHVYWYRQLPEEGLKFMVYLQKENIIDESGMPKERFSAEFPKEGPSILRIQQVVRGDSAAYFCASSQWTGGPNWNTEAFFGQGTRLTVV.